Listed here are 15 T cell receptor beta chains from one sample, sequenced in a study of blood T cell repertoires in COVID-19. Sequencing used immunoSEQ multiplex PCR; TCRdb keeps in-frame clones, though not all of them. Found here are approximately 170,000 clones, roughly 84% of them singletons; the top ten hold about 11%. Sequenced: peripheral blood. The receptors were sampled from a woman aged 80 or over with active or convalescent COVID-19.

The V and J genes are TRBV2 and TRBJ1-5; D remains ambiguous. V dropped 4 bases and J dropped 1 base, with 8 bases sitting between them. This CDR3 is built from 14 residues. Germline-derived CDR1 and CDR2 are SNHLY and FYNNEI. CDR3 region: CASSGARSNQPQHF. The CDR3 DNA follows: TGTGCCAGCAGTGGTGCACGGAGCAATCAGCCCCAGCATTTT. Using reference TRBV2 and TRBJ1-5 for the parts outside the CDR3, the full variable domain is EPEVTQTPSHQVTQMGQEVILRCVPISNHLYFYWYRQILGQKVEFLVSFYNNEISEKSEIFDDQFSVERPDGSNFTLKIRSTKLEDSAMYFCASSGARSNQPQHFGDGTRLSIL.

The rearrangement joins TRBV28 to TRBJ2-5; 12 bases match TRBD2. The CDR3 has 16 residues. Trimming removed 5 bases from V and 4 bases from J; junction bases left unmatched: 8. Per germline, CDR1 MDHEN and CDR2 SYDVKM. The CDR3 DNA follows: TGTGCCAGCAGTGGGGTGACTAGCGGGAGAGCAGAGACCCAGTACTTC. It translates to CASSGVTSGRAETQYF. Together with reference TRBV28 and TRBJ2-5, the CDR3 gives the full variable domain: DVKVTQSSRYLVKRTGEKVFLECVQDMDHENMFWYRQDPGLGLRLIYFSYDVKMKEKGDIPEGYSVSREKKERFSLILESASTNQTSMYLCASSGVTSGRAETQYFGPGTRLLVL.

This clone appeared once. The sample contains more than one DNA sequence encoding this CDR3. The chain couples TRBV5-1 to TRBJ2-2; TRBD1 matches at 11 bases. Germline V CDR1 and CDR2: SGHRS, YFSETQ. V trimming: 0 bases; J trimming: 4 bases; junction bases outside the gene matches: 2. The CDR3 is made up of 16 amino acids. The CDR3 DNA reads TGCGCCAGCAGCTTGGACGGGACAGGGGGCACCGGGGAGCTGTTTTTT. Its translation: CASSLDGTGGTGELFF. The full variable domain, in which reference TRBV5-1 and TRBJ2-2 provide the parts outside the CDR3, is KAGVTQTPRYLIKTRGQQVTLSCSPISGHRSVSWYQQTPGQGLQFLFEYFSETQRNKGNFPGRFSGRQFSNSRSEMNVSTLELGDSALYLCASSLDGTGGTGELFFGEGSRLTVL.

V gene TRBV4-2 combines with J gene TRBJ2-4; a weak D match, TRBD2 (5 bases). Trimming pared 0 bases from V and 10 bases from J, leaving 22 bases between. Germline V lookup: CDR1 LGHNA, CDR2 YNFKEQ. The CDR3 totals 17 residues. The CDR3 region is CASSQEVGGRPFPIQYF. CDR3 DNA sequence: TGTGCCAGCAGCCAAGAAGTCGGAGGACGGCCTTTCCCGATTCAGTACTTC.

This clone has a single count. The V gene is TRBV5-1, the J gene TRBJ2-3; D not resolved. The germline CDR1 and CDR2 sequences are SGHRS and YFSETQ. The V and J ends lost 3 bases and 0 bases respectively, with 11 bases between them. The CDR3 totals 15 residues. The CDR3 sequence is CASSSYLSSTDTQYF. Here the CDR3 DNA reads TGCGCCAGCAGCTCTTACTTATCTAGCACAGATACGCAGTATTTT.

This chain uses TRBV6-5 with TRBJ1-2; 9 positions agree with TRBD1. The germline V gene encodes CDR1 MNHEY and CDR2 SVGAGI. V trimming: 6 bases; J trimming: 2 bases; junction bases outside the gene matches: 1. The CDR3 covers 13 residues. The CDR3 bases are TGTGCCAGCAGAGGGACAGGGAACTATGGCTACACCTTC. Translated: CASRGTGNYGYTF.

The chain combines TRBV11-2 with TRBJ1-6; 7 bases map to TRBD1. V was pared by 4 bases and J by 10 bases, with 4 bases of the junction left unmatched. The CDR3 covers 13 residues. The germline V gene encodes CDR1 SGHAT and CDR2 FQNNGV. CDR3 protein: CASSSTGRSPLHF. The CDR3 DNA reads TGTGCCAGCAGCTCGACAGGGCGGTCACCCCTCCACTTT.

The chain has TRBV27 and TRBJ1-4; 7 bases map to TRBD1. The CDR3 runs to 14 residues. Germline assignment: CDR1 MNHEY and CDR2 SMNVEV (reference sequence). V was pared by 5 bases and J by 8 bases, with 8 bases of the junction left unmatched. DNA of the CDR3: TGTGCCAGCAGTCCCCCGGGACAGCCAGAAAAACTGTTTTTT. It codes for CASSPPGQPEKLFF. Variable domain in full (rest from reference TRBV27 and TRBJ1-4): EAQVTQNPRYLITVTGKKLTVTCSQNMNHEYMSWYRQDPGLGLRQIYYSMNVEVTDKGDVPEGYKVSRKEKRNFPLILESPSPNQTSLYFCASSPPGQPEKLFFGSGTQLSVL.

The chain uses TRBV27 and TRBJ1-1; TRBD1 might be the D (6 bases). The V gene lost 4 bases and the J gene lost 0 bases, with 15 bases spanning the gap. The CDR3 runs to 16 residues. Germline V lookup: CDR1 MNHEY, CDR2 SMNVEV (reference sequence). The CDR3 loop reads CASSSDAPGVNTEAFF. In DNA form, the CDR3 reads TGTGCCAGCAGTTCAGATGCGCCAGGGGTGAACACTGAAGCTTTCTTT.

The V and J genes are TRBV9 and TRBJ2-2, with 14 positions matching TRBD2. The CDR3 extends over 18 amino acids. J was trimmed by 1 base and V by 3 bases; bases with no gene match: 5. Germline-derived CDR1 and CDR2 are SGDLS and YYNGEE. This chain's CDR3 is CASSAGTSGRGNTGELFF. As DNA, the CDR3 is TGTGCCAGCAGCGCGGGGACTAGCGGGAGAGGGAACACCGGGGAGCTGTTTTTT.

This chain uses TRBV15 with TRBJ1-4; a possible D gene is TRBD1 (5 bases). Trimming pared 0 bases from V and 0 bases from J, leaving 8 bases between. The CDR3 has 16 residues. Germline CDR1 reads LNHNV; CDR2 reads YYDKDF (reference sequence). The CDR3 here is CATSRDWGATNEKLFF. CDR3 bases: TGTGCCACCAGCAGAGATTGGGGCGCAACTAATGAAAAACTGTTTTTT.

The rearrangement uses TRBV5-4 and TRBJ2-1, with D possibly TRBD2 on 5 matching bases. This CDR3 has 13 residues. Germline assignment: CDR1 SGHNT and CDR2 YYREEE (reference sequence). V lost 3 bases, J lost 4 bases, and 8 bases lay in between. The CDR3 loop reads CASSWPGYNEQFF. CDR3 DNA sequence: TGTGCCAGCAGCTGGCCGGGGTACAATGAGCAGTTCTTC.

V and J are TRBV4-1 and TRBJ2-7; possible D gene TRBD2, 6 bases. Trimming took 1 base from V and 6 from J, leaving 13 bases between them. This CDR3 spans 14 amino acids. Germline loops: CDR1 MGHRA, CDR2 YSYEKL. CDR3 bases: TGCGCCAGCAGCCAAGGTGGAGGGGAGCTCGAGCAGTACTTC. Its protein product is CASSQGGGELEQYF.

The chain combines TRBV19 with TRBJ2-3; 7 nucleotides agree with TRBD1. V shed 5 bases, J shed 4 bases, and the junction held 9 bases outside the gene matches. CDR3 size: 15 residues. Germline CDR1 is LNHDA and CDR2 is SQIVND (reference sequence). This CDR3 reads CASSPDRRLADTQYF. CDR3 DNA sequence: TGTGCCAGTAGTCCGGACAGGCGGTTGGCAGATACGCAGTATTTT.

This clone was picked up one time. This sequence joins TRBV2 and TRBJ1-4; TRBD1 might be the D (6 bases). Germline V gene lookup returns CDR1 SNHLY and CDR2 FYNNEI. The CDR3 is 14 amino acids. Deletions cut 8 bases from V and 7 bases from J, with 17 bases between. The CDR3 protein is CASLMDSLVEKLFF. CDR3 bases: TGTGCCAGCCTTATGGACAGTTTGGTTGAAAAACTGTTTTTT. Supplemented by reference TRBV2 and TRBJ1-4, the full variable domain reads EPEVTQTPSHQVTQMGQEVILRCVPISNHLYFYWYRQILGQKVEFLVSFYNNEISEKSEIFDDQFSVERPDGSNFTLKIRSTKLEDSAMYFCASLMDSLVEKLFFGSGTQLSVL.